This T cell receptor (beta chain) was recorded in a study of CD8+ T cells in alopecia areata. Points on this clone: Its antigen is currently unknown.

RNA, once extracted, was reverse transcribed into cDNA for use as the sequencing template. Assay used: immunoSEQ multiplex PCR; TCRdb lists only in-frame clones, some missing. The sample yields some 51,000 clones, around 97% seen once. General observations from the study: With patients, TCR sharing proved less clear than in mice, a difference possibly related to HLA. Lesional scalp, notably in alopecia totalis/universalis, had clonality above that of normal scalp.

The V gene lost 10 bases and the J gene lost 5 bases, with 12 bases spanning the gap. The CDR3 length is 12 residues. Germline lookup yields CDR1 MNHNS and CDR2 SASEGT. Source: CD8+ T cells sorted from blood, taken at week 0. The chain uses TRBV6-1 and TRBJ1-5; tentative D call: TRBD1 (6 bases). The clonotype originates from a human donor with alopecia areata. The CDR3 coding sequence is TGTGCCACCTCCGGGGGCTATCAGCCCCAGCATTTT. It is translated as CATSGGYQPQHF.